These 27 T cell receptor beta chains came from one sample sequenced in a study of T cells in localized non-small cell lung cancer. The method was immunoSEQ multiplex PCR; TCRdb's version includes in-frame clones alone and lacks a portion of them. This repertoire shows about 2,600 clones, approximately 24% found once; its top ten account for around 6.1%. The sequenced sample was lung tumor tissue, obtained before any cancer treatment. The receptors come from a man aged 40-75 years with stage II lung adenocarcinoma.

V is TRBV29-1 and J is TRBJ1-2; D is perhaps TRBD1 (5 bases). V was pared by 4 bases and J by 2 bases, with 14 bases between. This CDR3 is built from 14 residues. CDR1 is SQVTM and CDR2 is ANQGSEA in the germline V gene. Here the CDR3 reads CSVVGGQGNYGYTF. CDR3 nucleotide sequence: TGCAGCGTTGTCGGCGGGCAGGGAAACTATGGCTACACCTTC.

In this sample, this clone is medium-sized. The V call is TRBV4-1, the J call TRBJ2-3; tentatively, D is TRBD2 (5 bases). The V end lost 4 bases, the J end lost 2 bases, and 16 bases lay between the germline ends. The germline gives CDR1 MGHRA, CDR2 YSYEKL. The CDR3 runs 16 residues. The CDR3, as DNA: TGCGCCAGCAGCCCCGAGTTGGAAGCGGACACAGATACGCAGTATTTT. Translating it yields CASSPELEADTDTQYF.

This chain links TRBV6-8 with TRBJ2-2; no reliable D call. In germline, CDR1 is MNHGY, CDR2 SAAAGT. V gave up 6 bases and J gave up 7 bases, with 15 bases separating them. This CDR3 contains 14 residues. The CDR3 nucleotides read TGTGCCAGCAGCCCTATGCGGTTCGGCGGGGAGCTGTTTTTT. This codes for CASSPMRFGGELFF.

This clone was found a few times. The gene calls are TRBV11-3 and TRBJ2-7, with D perhaps TRBD2 (5 bases). Deletions cut 5 bases from V and 5 bases from J, with 19 bases between. The V gene's germline CDR1 is SGHNT and CDR2 YENEEA. This CDR3 is 15 amino acids long. DNA for the CDR3: TGTGCCAGCAGCCCCGGGGTCCACCTGGGCCACGAGCAGTACTTC. Translation gives CASSPGVHLGHEQYF. Complete variable domain (other parts from reference TRBV11-3 and TRBJ2-7): EAGVVQSPRYKIIEKKQPVAFWCNPISGHNTLYWYLQNLGQGPELLIRYENEEAVDDSQLPKDRFSAERLKGVDSTLKIQPAELGDSAVYLCASSPGVHLGHEQYFGPGTRLTVT.

A few counts support this clone. The genes are TRBV6-8 and TRBJ2-1, with D possibly TRBD2 on 5 matching bases. This CDR3 contains 13 residues. Per germline, CDR1 MNHGY and CDR2 SAAAGT. Trimming shortened V by 10 bases and J by 6 bases, and 16 bases separated the two germline ends. This CDR3 is CATTSRGPNEQFF. DNA of the CDR3: TGTGCCACAACGTCCCGGGGTCCCAATGAGCAGTTCTTC.

V and J are TRBV9 and TRBJ1-5, with a weak D call TRBD1 (5 bases). Per the germline V gene, CDR1 is SGDLS and CDR2 is YYNGEE. Trimming took off 4 bases at V and 1 base at J, with 9 bases between the two ends. The CDR3 sequence is 14 residues long. CDR3 protein: CASSSWGSNQPQHF. The CDR3 DNA follows: TGTGCCAGCAGCTCCTGGGGGAGCAATCAGCCCCAGCATTTT.

This clone was recorded a few times. The germline gene is not matched at one end of the junction; a read error may be the cause. The gene calls are TRBV6-8 and TRBJ1-2, with D possibly matching TRBD1 (6 bases). This CDR3 has 13 residues. CDR1 and CDR2 from the germline V gene are MNHGY and SAAAGT. CDR3 loop: CAISAGANYGYTF. CDR3 in DNA: TGTGCCATCAGTGCAGGGGCTAACTATGGCTACACCTTC.

This clone is deemed large. The chain joins TRBV11-3 to TRBJ1-1; D is unresolved. In germline, CDR1 is SGHNT, CDR2 YENEEA. The CDR3 has 14 residues. Trimming left V 4 bases short and J 1 base short, with 10 bases between. The CDR3 sequence: CASSSRLGNTEAFF. CDR3 in DNA: TGTGCCAGCAGCTCCCGCTTGGGGAACACTGAAGCTTTCTTT.

This clone appeared a few times. One end of the junction varies from germline; a read error may be responsible. The gene calls are TRBV11-3 and TRBJ1-5, with D possibly matching TRBD1 (5 bases). This CDR3 spans 16 amino acids. Germline V gene sequence: CDR1 SGHNT, CDR2 YENEEA. DNA of the CDR3: TGTGCCAGCAGCTTAGACGGCAGGGTAAGCAGTCAGCCCCAGCATTTT. Translating gives CASSLDGRVSSQPQHF.

V and J are TRBV11-3 and TRBJ2-7; D may correspond to TRBD1 or TRBD2 (5 bases each). V was pared by 0 bases and J by 6 bases, with 12 bases between. Germline assignment: CDR1 SGHNT and CDR2 YENEEA. This CDR3 has 14 residues. DNA of the CDR3: TGTGCCAGCAGCTTAGATCCCCAGGGACGCGAGCAGTACTTC. It yields the protein CASSLDPQGREQYF.

This clone was counted a few times. This chain connects TRBV10-3 to TRBJ2-7, with D hard to call. The length of the CDR3 is 13 residues. The germline gives CDR1 ENHRY, CDR2 SYGVKD. V was trimmed by 2 bases and J by 4 bases, leaving 9 bases between them. CDR3 region: CAISETTLYEQYF. DNA of the CDR3: TGTGCCATCAGTGAGACCACGCTATACGAGCAGTACTTC.

This clone was counted a few times. The CDR3 DNA is TGTGCCAGCAGTTCCCTGACAGGGGGCTTCGCGAACACCGGGGAGCTGTTTTTT. Translation: CASSSLTGGFANTGELFF. This sequence joins TRBV28 and TRBJ2-2, with 10 positions matching TRBD1. Germline CDR1 and CDR2: MDHEN and SYDVKM. V was clipped by 4 bases and J by 0 bases; unmatched bases: 8. CDR3 length equals 18 residues. The variable domain in full, completed from reference TRBV28 and TRBJ2-2, reads DVKVTQSSRYLVKRTGEKVFLECVQDMDHENMFWYRQDPGLGLRLIYFSYDVKMKEKGDIPEGYSVSREKKERFSLILESASTNQTSMYLCASSSLTGGFANTGELFFGEGSRLTVL.

By proportion, this clone is medium-sized. The chain combines TRBV4-1 with TRBJ2-4; 8 nucleotides align to TRBD2. CDR1 and CDR2 (germline): MGHRA, YSYEKL. After removal of 4 bases from V and 5 bases from J, the junction contained 10 bases not matched to a gene. The CDR3 runs to 16 residues. DNA of the CDR3: TGCGCCAGCAGCCCCGGAGCGGGAGCGGGGGAAAACATTCAGTACTTC. Protein sequence: CASSPGAGAGENIQYF.

This clone came up a few times. The chain recombines TRBV11-3 with TRBJ1-5; D unresolved. The ends were cut back, 5 bases at V and 1 base at J, with 9 bases in the middle. Germline lookup yields CDR1 SGHNT and CDR2 YENEEA. The CDR3 has 14 amino acids. The CDR3 region has the DNA TGTGCCAGCAGCCTCAGTGGGAGCAATCAGCCCCAGCATTTT. Its translation: CASSLSGSNQPQHF.

The genes are TRBV28 and TRBJ2-4; TRBD1 agrees at 7 bases. The germline CDR1 and CDR2 sequences are MDHEN and SYDVKM. This CDR3 is built from 17 residues. After removal of 3 bases from V and 1 base from J, the junction contained 9 bases not matched to a gene. The CDR3 DNA reads TGTGCCAGCAGTTTTTTTCGAGAGGGGGCGGCCAAAAACATTCAGTACTTC. Residues: CASSFFREGAAKNIQYF.

V gene TRBV7-4 combines with J gene TRBJ2-4; D remains ambiguous. The germline V gene has CDR1 SGHVT and CDR2 SQSDAQ. The CDR3 sequence is 16 residues long. V lost 5 bases and J lost 0, with 14 bases in between. The DNA of the CDR3 is TGTGCCAGCAGCCCCATGGGTTCGGGAGCCAAAAACATTCAGTACTTC. It translates to CASSPMGSGAKNIQYF. Complete variable domain (other parts from reference TRBV7-4 and TRBJ2-4): GAGVSQSPRYKVAKRGRDVALRCDSISGHVTLYWYRQTLGQGSEVLTYSQSDAQRDKSGRPSGRFSAERPERSVSTLKIQRTEQGDSAVYLCASSPMGSGAKNIQYFGAGTRLSVL.

A single count supports this clone. The CDR3 DNA sequence: TGTGCCAGTAGTATCACCAGGGGGCAAAGGCGAGAGACCCAGTACTTC. It encodes CASSITRGQRRETQYF. This rearrangement joins TRBV19 to TRBJ2-5, with TRBD1 identical over 8 bases. CDR1 and CDR2 from the germline V gene are LNHDA and SQIVND (reference sequence). Trimming removed 3 bases from V and 4 bases from J; junction bases left unmatched: 10. The CDR3 is 16 amino acids.

This clone turned up a few times. This chain connects TRBV6-8 to TRBJ1-4; D may be TRBD1 (6 bases). The V end lost 7 bases, the J end lost 5 bases, and 14 bases lay between the germline ends. Germline values: CDR1 MNHGY, CDR2 SAAAGT. The CDR3 length is 14 residues. The CDR3 loop reads CASKPGQQNEKLFF. Here the CDR3 DNA reads TGTGCCAGCAAACCGGGACAACAAAATGAAAAACTGTTTTTT.

This clone was detected a few times. The chain joins TRBV6-7 to TRBJ1-4, with D unclear. TRBV6-7 is identified as an open reading frame with a role that is uncertain. This CDR3 comprises 15 residues. Trimming left V 5 bases short and J 6 bases short, with 16 bases between. The CDR3 DNA reads as TGTGCCAGCAGTGAAGAAGGAGGGATGGATGAAAAACTGTTTTTT. This sequence encodes CASSEEGGMDEKLFF.

This clone is medium-sized by share. This sequence joins TRBV11-3 and TRBJ1-1, with 8 bases identical to TRBD1. The V segment lost 3 bases and the J segment 4 bases; nucleotides outside the gene matches: 7. The CDR3 has 15 amino acids. Per germline, CDR1 SGHNT and CDR2 YENEEA. The CDR3 DNA follows: TGTGCCAGCAGCTTGATGGGCAGGGGGCTCACTGAAGCTTTCTTT. Protein: CASSLMGRGLTEAFF.

This clone was seen only a few times. The CDR3 is CASGGTVYGYTF. For the CDR3, the DNA is TGTGCCTCAGGGGGTACAGTCTATGGCTACACCTTC. The chain has TRBV6-8 and TRBJ1-2, with TRBD1 identical over 7 bases. The CDR3 runs 12 residues. Looked up from germline, CDR1 is MNHGY and CDR2 is SAAAGT. V shed 11 bases and J 4 bases; nucleotides not matched to a gene: 7.

The V call is TRBV28, the J call TRBJ1-1; D might be TRBD1 (6 bases). The length of the CDR3 is 13 residues. V was trimmed by 5 bases and J by 7 bases, leaving 14 bases between them. Looked up from germline, CDR1 is MDHEN and CDR2 is SYDVKM. The CDR3 loop reads CASSLPRQDEAFF. The CDR3 region has the DNA TGTGCCAGCAGTCTTCCTAGACAGGATGAAGCTTTCTTT.

In its sample, this clone was seen a few times. V is TRBV6-8 and J is TRBJ1-3; maybe TRBD1 (6 bases). V was pared by 2 bases and J by 7 bases, with 12 bases between. The CDR3 contains 14 residues. The germline V gene encodes CDR1 MNHGY and CDR2 SAAAGT. The CDR3 reads CASSYGGLGNTIYF. CDR3 bases: TGTGCCAGCAGTTACGGGGGGCTAGGGAACACCATATATTTT.

This clone was seen a few times. Written as DNA, the CDR3 is TGTGCCAGCAGCTTGGGAGGACTAGCGGTCCACAATGAGCAGTTCTTC. Translating it yields CASSLGGLAVHNEQFF. The rearrangement joins TRBV11-3 to TRBJ2-1; TRBD2 matches 10 bases. The CDR3 extends over 16 amino acids. Trimming cost V 3 bases and J 5 bases; bases outside gene matches: 7. Germline V lookup: CDR1 SGHNT, CDR2 YENEEA.

The chain employs TRBV19 and TRBJ1-1; TRBD1 is a possible D gene (5 bases). CDR3 length equals 16 residues. Germline lookup yields CDR1 LNHDA and CDR2 SQIVND (reference sequence). The ends were cut back, 1 base at V and 4 bases at J, with 16 bases in the middle. Written as DNA, the CDR3 is TGTGCCAGTAGTATAGTTCCCCTCGGGGGGGGCACTGAAGCTTTCTTT. Its translation: CASSIVPLGGGTEAFF.

This clone is medium-sized in the sample. The CDR3, as DNA: TGTGCCAGCAGTCCTGACAGGGGGTGGACAGATACGCAGTATTTT. The encoded protein is CASSPDRGWTDTQYF. V is TRBV9 and J is TRBJ2-3; TRBD1 matches 9 bases. CDR1 is SGDLS and CDR2 is YYNGEE in the germline V gene. This CDR3 has 15 residues. J gave up 3 bases and V 5 bases, and 7 bases lay outside the gene matches.

V usage is TRBV9 and J usage is TRBJ2-2; tentatively, D is TRBD1 (5 bases). This CDR3 is 15 amino acids long. Trimming took off 5 bases at V and 4 bases at J, with 15 bases between the two ends. The germline gives CDR1 SGDLS, CDR2 YYNGEE. CDR3 bases: TGTGCCAGCAGTGACGGGCAGGGTCTCACCGGGGAGCTGTTTTTT. This codes for CASSDGQGLTGELFF.